This T cell receptor (beta chain) comes out of a study of cytomegalovirus exposure and HLA in healthy donors. Overall study findings and caveats: The authors listed some 150 TCR beta chains as cytomegalovirus-associated.

The CDR3 is 15 residues long. Trimming stripped 3 bases from V and 1 base from J, with 9 bases between. Germline V gives CDR1 SGHVS, CDR2 FQNEAQ. To note about this clone: What it recognizes is unknown.

The PCR was carried out with 60 Vbeta primers and 13 Jbeta primers. Produced via immunoSEQ multiplex PCR; TCRdb's table is partial and in-frame only. The data contain roughly 160,000 clones, 73% of them seen just once; the ten biggest clones take up roughly 5.4%. Sequencing input: PBMCs. This chain links TRBV7-8 with TRBJ2-2; D uncertain. The sequence derives from a woman aged 18-29 years in good health and CMV-seropositive. CDR3: CASSFAGRNTGELFF. As DNA, the CDR3 is TGTGCCAGCAGCTTCGCAGGTCGGAACACCGGGGAGCTGTTTTTT. Combining the CDR3 with reference TRBV7-8 and TRBJ2-2 gives the whole variable domain GAGVSQSPRYKVAKRGQDVALRCDPISGHVSLFWYQQALGQGPEFLTYFQNEAQLDKSGLPSDRFFAERPEGSVSTLKIQRTQQEDSAVYLCASSFAGRNTGELFFGEGSRLTVL.